This TCR beta chain comes out of a study of blood T cell repertoires in COVID-19. Study-level background: The study drew acute and convalescent COVID-19 samples from the United States, Italy and Spain.

Original handling: Amplification of reference gene primers provided the estimated nucleated cell counts. This table comes from immunoSEQ multiplex PCR, and its TCRdb copy is limited to in-frame clones, with some not included. The V and J calls and the clone size are those of that table, but D and trimming were determined from the DNA. The table lists 210,000 or so clones, around four fifths of them singletons. Germline CDR1 MNHEY, CDR2 SVGAGI. Losses at the gene ends were 2 bases for V and 5 bases for J; bases not matched to a gene: 7. CDR3 length equals 15 residues. Source material: peripheral blood. The receptor's source is a human donor in a cohort sampled during active COVID-19. The chain employs TRBV6-5 and TRBJ2-5, with 8 nucleotides matching TRBD1. The CDR3 DNA sequence: TGTGCCAGCAGTTACGCAGGGGGCTTTATGGAGACCCAGTACTTC. Protein product: CASSYAGGFMETQYF.